The source of this TCR beta chain is a study of T cells after yellow fever vaccination. V was cut by 10 bases and J by 11 bases, with 17 bases left in between. Germline V gene data show CDR1 as LNHDA and CDR2 as SQIVND (reference sequence). CDR3 size: 11 residues. This clonotype appeared a few times. Each CDR3 protein is one row after TCRdb ran MiXCR on the 5' RACE reads. The table has more than 35,000 distinct CDR3 sequences, roughly 7.1% seen once; the top ten hold 15%. The chain links TRBV19 to TRBJ1-1, with D possibly TRBD1 on 6 matching bases. The origin of this receptor is a man aged 30-40 years who received the YFV17D yellow fever vaccine. Sequenced material: CD8+ T cells not binding an NS4B(214-222) dextramer, sorted from PBMCs, taken 45 days after the yellow fever booster vaccination. CDR3 nucleotides: TGTGCCACCCAAGGGGGGCAGGTGGCTTTCTTT. Its translation: CATQGGQVAFF.